A selection of T cell receptor beta chains follows, all from one sample in a study of cytomegalovirus exposure and HLA in healthy donors. The repertoire was sequenced with immunoSEQ multiplex PCR; TCRdb's copy has only in-frame clones and lacks some. The table shows approximately 180,000 clones, with approximately 85% occurring only once. Sequenced input: PBMCs. These receptors all stem from a woman younger than 35 in good health and CMV-seronegative. CDR3s leave out the opening cysteine and the closing phenylalanine or tryptophan. D genes are given only for firm matches.

V gene: TRBV12-5
D gene: NA
CDR3 protein: ASGLTGANHEQY

V gene: TRBV27
D gene: TRBD1
CDR3 protein: ASSLRTGVNQPQH

V gene: TRBV11-2
D gene: NA
CDR3 protein: ASSRTLPYEQY

V gene: TRBV6-1
D gene: NA
CDR3 protein: ASSEAAGLGEQF

V gene: TRBV28
D gene: TRBD1
CDR3 protein: ASSPPGTGSGNTIY

V gene: TRBV19
D gene: NA
CDR3 protein: ASSIDLAGLGNQPQH

V gene: TRBV18
D gene: TRBD2
CDR3 protein: ASSQRGEIGTGELF

V gene: TRBV19
D gene: TRBD1
CDR3 protein: ASSIVSGGFVETQY

V gene: TRBV6-5
D gene: NA
CDR3 protein: ASSYSARGNYGYT

V gene: TRBV7-9
D gene: NA
CDR3 protein: ASSQEGNEQF

V gene: TRBV19
D gene: TRBD1
CDR3 protein: ASSIWSGGSDGYT

V gene: TRBV5-5
D gene: NA
CDR3 protein: ASSLVTIGQY